This entry features one T cell receptor (beta chain) sequence. Antigen: not known. Treatment defined: oral pan-JAK inhibitor, 5-10 mg twice daily. The data are from a study of CD8+ T cells in alopecia areata. Study-level points and caveats: It was lesional scalp, especially alopecia totalis/universalis, that showed higher clonality than normal scalp.

The sequencing template was cDNA reverse transcribed from extracted RNA. Clones were read by immunoSEQ multiplex PCR, and TCRdb kept only the in-frame ones, dropping some. The table has approximately 210,000 clones, around two fifths seen once. Trimming removed 6 bases from V and 12 bases from J, with 15 bases in between. From germline, CDR1 is MNHEY and CDR2 SVGAGI. This CDR3 has 12 amino acids. The TCR originated in a human donor with alopecia areata. Material: CD4+ T cells sorted from blood, obtained between weeks 36 and 40, from a patient treated with tofacitinib. The V gene is TRBV6-5, the J gene TRBJ2-1; no definite D call. CDR3 DNA: TGTGCCAGCAGGGACGGACGGGCTCCGCAGTTCTTC. Protein product: CASRDGRAPQFF.